The next 9 T cell receptor beta chains were all read from a single sample in a study of blood T cell repertoires in COVID-19 (dated by TCRdb to about 2020). The library relied on the immunoSEQ multiplex PCR assay. TCRdb mirrors the immuneACCESS table, restricted to in-frame sequences. Some clones are absent from its copies; in checked studies, under half trace to an unresolved V gene, and the reason for the others is unknown. The sample yields around 390,000 clones; roughly 89% were counted once. Approximately 9.3% of the sample is taken by the ten largest. Sequenced sample: PBMCs or T cells enriched from blood (not recorded which). These receptors were taken from a woman between 45 and 65 years old who had recovered from COVID-19.

This chain uses TRBV5-4 with TRBJ1-4; 11 nucleotides agree with TRBD1. J gave up 8 bases and V 4 bases, and 4 bases lay outside the gene matches. The CDR3 consists of 14 residues. CDR1 is SGHNT, CDR2 YYREEE, per germline (reference sequence). CDR3 coding DNA: TGTGCCAGCAGCCGGGGGACAGGGGGGGAAAAACTGTTTTTT. Its protein is CASSRGTGGEKLFF.

The chain combines TRBV11-2 with TRBJ2-5; 9 positions agree with TRBD1. Germline V gene lookup returns CDR1 SGHAT and CDR2 FQNNGV. After removal of 4 bases from V and 7 bases from J, the junction contained 7 bases not matched to a gene. The CDR3 spans 14 residues. The CDR3 region is CASSSGTGMWTQYF. CDR3 DNA sequence: TGTGCCAGCAGCTCTGGGACAGGGATGTGGACCCAGTACTTC.

The rearrangement links TRBV28 to TRBJ2-1, with D perhaps matching TRBD1 (6 bases). Germline V gives CDR1 MDHEN, CDR2 SYDVKM. Between the trimmed V and J ends, which lost 3 bases and 5 bases, there was a span of 14 bases. The CDR3 covers 15 residues. For the CDR3, the DNA is TGTGCCAGCAGTTTCCACAGGGAGAGAGACAATGAGCAGTTCTTC. This codes for CASSFHRERDNEQFF.

The J gene is TRBJ1-2, the V gene TRBV4-3; no clear D gene. CDR3 length: 18 amino acids. The V and J ends lost 1 base and 1 base respectively, with 19 bases between them. The germline V gene encodes CDR1 LGHNA and CDR2 YSLEER. CDR3 coding DNA: TGCGCCAGCAGCCAAGTCGGTAGAAGTCGACGGGGTAACTATGGCTACACCTTC. Its protein is CASSQVGRSRRGNYGYTF.

The chain employs TRBV6-5 and TRBJ1-2; 7 bases align to TRBD1. The V segment lost 8 bases and the J segment 4 bases; nucleotides outside the gene matches: 7. The CDR3 loop spans 13 amino acids. Per the germline V gene, CDR1 is MNHEY and CDR2 is SVGAGI. The CDR3 spells CASAGQVSYGYTF. In DNA, the CDR3 is TGTGCCAGCGCTGGACAGGTTAGCTATGGCTACACCTTC.

This chain connects TRBV18 to TRBJ2-1; a possible D gene is TRBD1 (5 bases). The V end lost 3 bases, the J end lost 0 bases, and 12 bases lay between the germline ends. The CDR3 covers 16 residues. Germline V CDR1 and CDR2: KGHSH, LQKENI. The CDR3 sequence: CASSPRTRGSYNEQFF. The CDR3 region has the DNA TGTGCCAGCTCACCGCGGACACGAGGCTCCTACAATGAGCAGTTCTTC.

The chain couples TRBV29-1 to TRBJ1-1; D possibly corresponds to TRBD1 (5 bases). CDR1 and CDR2 from the germline V gene are SQVTM and ANQGSEA. The CDR3 runs 12 residues. V gave up 6 bases and J gave up 6 bases, with 14 bases separating them. In DNA form, the CDR3 reads TGCAGCGTCGGGGGATCCTCCTCTGAAGCTTTCTTT. Amino acids: CSVGGSSSEAFF.

As concerns this clone: The DNA is omitted, as the CDR3 cannot be located on it reliably, and the CDR3 follows TCRdb's listing. The chain joins TRBV30 to TRBJ1-2. CDR1 is GTSNPN, CDR2 SVGIG, per germline (reference sequence). The CDR3 is 12 residues long, ends included. The CDR3 sequence: CAWSVARGSGTF.

The chain joins TRBV2 to TRBJ1-3, with D hard to call. Germline CDR1 is SNHLY and CDR2 is FYNNEI. Trimming pared 4 bases from V and 1 base from J, leaving 5 bases between. The CDR3 consists of 13 residues. CDR3 DNA sequence: TGTGCCAGCAGTGCGTCTTCTGGAAACACCATATATTTT. Its translation: CASSASSGNTIYF.